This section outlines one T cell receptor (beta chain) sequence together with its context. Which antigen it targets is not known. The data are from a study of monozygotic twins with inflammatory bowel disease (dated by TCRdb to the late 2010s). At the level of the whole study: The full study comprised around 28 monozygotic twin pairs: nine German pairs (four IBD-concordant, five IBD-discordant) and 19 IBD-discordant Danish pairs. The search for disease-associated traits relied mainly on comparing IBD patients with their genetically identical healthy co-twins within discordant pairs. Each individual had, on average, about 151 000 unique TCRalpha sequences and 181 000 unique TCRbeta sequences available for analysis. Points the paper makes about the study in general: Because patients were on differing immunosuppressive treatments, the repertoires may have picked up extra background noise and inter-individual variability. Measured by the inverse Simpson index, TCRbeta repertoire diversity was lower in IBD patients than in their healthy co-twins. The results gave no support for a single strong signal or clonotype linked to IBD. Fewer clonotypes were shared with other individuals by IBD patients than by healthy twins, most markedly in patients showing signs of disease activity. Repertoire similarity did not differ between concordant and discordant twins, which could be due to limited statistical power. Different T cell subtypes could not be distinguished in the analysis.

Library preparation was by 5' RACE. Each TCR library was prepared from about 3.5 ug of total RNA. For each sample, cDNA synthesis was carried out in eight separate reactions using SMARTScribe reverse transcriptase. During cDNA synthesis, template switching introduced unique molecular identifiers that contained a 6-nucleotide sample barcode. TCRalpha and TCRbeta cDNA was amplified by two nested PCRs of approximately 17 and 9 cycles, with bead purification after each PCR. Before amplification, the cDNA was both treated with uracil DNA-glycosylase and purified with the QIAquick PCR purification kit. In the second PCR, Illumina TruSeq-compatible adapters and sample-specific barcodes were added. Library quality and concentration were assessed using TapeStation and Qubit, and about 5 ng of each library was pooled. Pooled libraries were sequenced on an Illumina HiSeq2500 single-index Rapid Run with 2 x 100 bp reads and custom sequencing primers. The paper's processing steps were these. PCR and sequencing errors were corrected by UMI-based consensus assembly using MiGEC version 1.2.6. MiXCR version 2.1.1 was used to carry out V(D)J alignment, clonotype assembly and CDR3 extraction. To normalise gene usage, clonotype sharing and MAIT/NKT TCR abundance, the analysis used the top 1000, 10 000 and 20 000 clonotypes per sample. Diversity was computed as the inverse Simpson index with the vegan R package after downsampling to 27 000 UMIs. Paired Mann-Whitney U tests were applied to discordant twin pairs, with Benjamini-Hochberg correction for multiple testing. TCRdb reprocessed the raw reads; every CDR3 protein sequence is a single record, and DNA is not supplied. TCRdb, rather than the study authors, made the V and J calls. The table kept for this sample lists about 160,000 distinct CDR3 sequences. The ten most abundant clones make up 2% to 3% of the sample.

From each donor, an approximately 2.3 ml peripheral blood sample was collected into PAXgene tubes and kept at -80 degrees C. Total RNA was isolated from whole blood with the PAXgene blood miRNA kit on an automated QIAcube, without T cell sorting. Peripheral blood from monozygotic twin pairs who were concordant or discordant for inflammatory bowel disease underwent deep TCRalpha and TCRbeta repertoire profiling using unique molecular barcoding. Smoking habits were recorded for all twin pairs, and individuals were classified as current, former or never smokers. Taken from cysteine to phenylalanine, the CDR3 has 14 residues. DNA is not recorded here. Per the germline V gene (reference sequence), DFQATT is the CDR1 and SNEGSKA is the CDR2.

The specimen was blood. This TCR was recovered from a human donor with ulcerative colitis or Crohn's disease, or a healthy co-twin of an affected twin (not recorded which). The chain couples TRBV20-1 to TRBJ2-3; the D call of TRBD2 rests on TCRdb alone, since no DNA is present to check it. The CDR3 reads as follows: CSATPGLGPDTQYF.